Here is one T cell receptor beta chain with its context. These data come from a study of T cells expressing NK-cell markers. Study-level background: Repertoire data for TCR beta were derived from sorted T cells (CD3+CD56+NKG2C+, CD3+CD56+NKG2C- and CD3+CD56-NKG2C+).

The CDR3 runs to 15 residues. Germline-derived CDR1 and CDR2 are SEHNR and FQNEAQ (reference sequence). From its re-call of the 5' RACE reads, TCRdb lists each CDR3 protein once, without DNA. The sample yields 140,000 to 150,000 distinct CDR3 sequences, of which the top ten take up around 12%. The sequence derives from a man aged 18-30 years in good health. J is TRBJ2-5 and V is TRBV7-9; TCRdb names TRBD1, which stays unverified in the absence of DNA. Sequencing was done on a sample of blood T cells: a sorted CD56 or NKG2C T cell subset, CD4+ or CD8+ T cells, or bulk PBMC T cells (not recorded which). The CDR3 is CASSVSGTPGETQYF.